This TCR beta chain was sequenced in a study of cytomegalovirus exposure and HLA in healthy donors. The wider study: Unique TCRs from HLA-typed donors, 85 million to 100 million of them, were held in an early data release. Findings and limits, study-wide: In terms of immune exposure information, only CMV serostatus was available.

Comments on this clone: Its cognate antigen is unknown.

A multiplex PCR was run with 60 Vbeta primers and 13 Jbeta primers. In the study's own analysis: Unique TCR beta chains totaled some 80 million in a later count, with roughly 10 million of them shared. Some clones are missing from TCRdb's copy, which holds only in-frame ones; the method was immunoSEQ multiplex PCR. V, J and clone size reflect that table, while D and trimming were determined from the DNA. The sample lists roughly 300,000 clones, 80% to 90% occurring once. J gave up 2 bases and V 3 bases, and 6 bases lay outside the gene matches. Germline V gene lookup returns CDR1 GTSNPN and CDR2 SVGIG (reference sequence). The CDR3 contains 14 residues.

The J gene is TRBJ2-7, the V gene TRBV30; 8 nucleotides align to TRBD1. The receptor was isolated from a man aged 35 to 55 in good health and CMV-seropositive. Sequenced: PBMCs. In DNA, the CDR3 is TGTGCCTGGAGCCCCCAGACAGGGGCCTACGAGCAGTACTTC. Protein: CAWSPQTGAYEQYF.